This T cell receptor beta chain was profiled in a study of CD8 T cells in Susac syndrome (dated by TCRdb to the late 2010s). Background for the entire study: Repertoire sequencing was used to test whether CD8+ T cell activation and differentiation in Susac syndrome was antigen driven. CD8+ T cell repertoire clonality was compared between some 12 healthy donors, approximately 14 Susac syndrome patients and fewer than 19 multiple sclerosis patients. Study-wide findings and limitations: The study acknowledged that relatively few individuals were included in the TCR sequencing and HLA analysis.

Peripheral blood CD8+ and CD4+ T cells from healthy donors, Susac syndrome patients and multiple sclerosis patients were profiled by high-throughput TCR beta sequencing. Healthy donors were included as age- and sex-matched controls. Bulk CD8+ and CD4+ T cells were purified magnetically by negative isolation, whereas CD8+ TEMRA cells were enriched by FACS. Blood was drawn into EDTA tubes, processed within 24 hours, and PBMCs were isolated by density gradient centrifugation. PBMCs intended for TCR sequencing were cryopreserved in liquid nitrogen and thawed later in a water bath at 37 degrees C. A purity of at least 90% was achieved for sorted or isolated CD4+, CD8+ and CD8+ TEMRA cells. As concerns this clonotype: Its antigen has not been determined. No much larger clone is present one base from it, and per-base qualities are unavailable.

Via the germline V gene, CDR1 is LGHNA and CDR2 YSLEER. The CDR3 starts with the cysteine, ends with the phenylalanine, and has 14 residues. Only the CDR3 part of the read is kept: 42 bases, read in frame from the first base. Trimming removed 0 bases from V and 3 bases from J, leaving 9 bases between the germline ends. RNA was extracted using the RNeasy kit, and roughly 0.5 to 1 ug of the RNA was reverse transcribed with random hexamers. The immunoSEQ multiplex PCR assay, covering 54 Vbeta and 13 Jbeta segments, was used to amplify TCR beta CDR3 regions. PCR amplification bias was corrected by using a synthetic template baseline for primer optimization and computational correction. Under the source paper's analysis protocol: Reads were annotated to V, D and J genes per IMGT and analyzed with immunoSEQ Analyzer, keeping only productive sequences. To calculate clonality, Shannon entropy was normalized by log2 of the number of productive unique sequences and then subtracted from one. For each patient and control, public and private clones were evaluated among the 100 most prevalent clones. Susac-specific clones were defined as absent from healthy and MS cohorts, over a thousand published viral clones and other ImmuneACCESS disease sequences. TCRdb's own reprocessing of the public reads used fastp at Q25 and MiXCR and kept productive beta chains. Each CDR3 protein gets just one entry, which takes the most common genes and DNA from the rows behind it. In this record, the V and J calls reflect TCRdb's handling and not the investigators' own analysis. The sample table holds about 80,000 distinct CDR3 sequences, of which approximately 94% were seen once. The top ten clonotypes cover roughly 0.26% of the sample.

Sequenced material: CD8+ T cells from PBMCs. This TCR derives from a human donor in good health. The rearrangement combines TRBV4-3 with TRBJ2-7; no D gene can be assigned with confidence. The encoded CDR3 is CASSQEGSSYEQYF. Here is the DNA: TGCGCCAGCAGCCAAGAGGGCAGCAGCTACGAGCAGTACTTC.